The 13 T cell receptor beta chains below all came from one sample that was sequenced in a study of OX40 agonist ivuxolimab in advanced cancers. Repertoires were generated with immunoSEQ multiplex PCR, while TCRdb's copy carries only in-frame clones and drops some. This table has 60,000 or so clones, 80% to 90% appearing once. The sample here was CD4+ or CD8+ T cells sorted from blood, taken in a trial of the OX40 agonist ivuxolimab. These receptors came from an adult with an advanced solid tumor such as melanoma, head and neck, liver or kidney cancer.

The chain couples TRBV11-1 to TRBJ1-2, with D possibly being TRBD1 (6 bases). The germline CDR1 and CDR2 sequences are SGHAT and FQDESV (reference sequence). V was pared by 5 bases and J by 2 bases, with 12 bases between. The CDR3 loop spans 14 amino acids. The CDR3 protein is CASSSAQGNYGYTF. Here the CDR3 DNA reads TGTGCCAGCAGCAGCGCTCAGGGGAACTATGGCTACACCTTC.

This chain links TRBV6-5 with TRBJ2-2; maybe TRBD2 (5 bases). CDR1 MNHEY and CDR2 SVGAGI come from the germline V gene. Trimming cost V 4 bases and J 0 bases, with 12 bases left between them. This CDR3 has 16 amino acids. The CDR3 reads CASSLFSVSNTGELFF. The CDR3 coding sequence is TGTGCCAGCAGTTTGTTTAGCGTTTCGAACACCGGGGAGCTGTTTTTT.

This clone was detected a few times. This chain connects TRBV7-2 to TRBJ1-1, with 9 bases identical to TRBD1. The germline V gene has CDR1 SGHTA and CDR2 FQGNSA. The J segment lost 3 bases and the V segment lost 10 bases, leaving 12 bases of the junction unmatched. This CDR3 region has 15 residues. The CDR3 DNA follows: TGTGCCACCATTGGGACAGGGTGGTGGGACACTGAAGCTTTCTTT. Translated: CATIGTGWWDTEAFF.

This rearrangement joins TRBV10-3 to TRBJ1-2; maybe TRBD1 (5 bases). V lost 2 bases and J 4 bases, leaving 8 bases between the germline ends. CDR1 is ENHRY, CDR2 SYGVKD, per germline. The CDR3 totals 13 residues. The CDR3 DNA is TGTGCCATCAGTGAGGAGGGGTCCTATGGCTACACCTTC. This sequence encodes CAISEEGSYGYTF.

V is TRBV7-9 and J is TRBJ2-5, with TRBD2 matching 13 bases. This CDR3 has 13 residues. V dropped 5 bases and J dropped 7; count of bases not matched to a gene: 1. In germline, CDR1 is SEHNR, CDR2 FQNEAQ (reference sequence). DNA of the CDR3: TGTGCCAGCAGCCGACTAGCGGGAGGGACCCAGTACTTC. Translating gives CASSRLAGGTQYF. Complete variable domain (other parts from reference TRBV7-9 and TRBJ2-5): DTGVSQNPRHKITKRGQNVTFRCDPISEHNRLYWYRQTLGQGPEFLTYFQNEAQLEKSRLLSDRFSAERPKGSFSTLEIQRTEQGDSAMYLCASSRLAGGTQYFGPGTRLLVL.

This chain uses TRBV6-1 with TRBJ1-1; D call uncertain. The length of the CDR3 is 13 residues. V lost 2 bases and J 2 bases, leaving 6 bases between the germline ends. The germline gives CDR1 MNHNS, CDR2 SASEGT. This chain's CDR3 is CASSEIINTEAFF. The CDR3 DNA follows: TGTGCCAGCAGTGAAATCATAAACACTGAAGCTTTCTTT.

This clone was recorded once. This sequence joins TRBV5-6 and TRBJ1-1; tentative D call: TRBD1 (5 bases). The germline V gene encodes CDR1 SGHDT and CDR2 YYEEEE. The V gene lost 3 bases and the J gene lost 4 bases, with 13 bases spanning the gap. The CDR3 is 14 residues long. The CDR3, as DNA: TGTGCCAGCAGCTCAGGGCTACTCCGCACTGAAGCTTTCTTT. Its translation: CASSSGLLRTEAFF.

This rearrangement joins TRBV15 to TRBJ1-5; 7 positions agree with TRBD1. The V gene's germline CDR1 is LNHNV and CDR2 YYDKDF (reference sequence). V trimming: 3 bases; J trimming: 5 bases; junction bases outside the gene matches: 4. This CDR3 region has 14 residues. CDR3 sequence reads: CATSSDRVYQPQHF. The CDR3 nucleotides read TGTGCCACCAGCAGCGACAGGGTCTATCAGCCCCAGCATTTT.

This rearrangement joins TRBV6-1 to TRBJ2-2; no clear D gene. CDR3 length: 15 residues. The V end lost 5 bases, the J end lost 5 bases, and 15 bases lay between the germline ends. CDR1 is MNHNS and CDR2 is SASEGT in the germline V gene. The CDR3 here is CASSPEYGVTGELFF. In nucleotides, the CDR3 is TGTGCCAGCAGTCCCGAGTATGGGGTGACCGGGGAGCTGTTTTTT.

CDR3 loop: CASSTLRWGTGNEAFF. In DNA, the CDR3 is TGTGCCAGCAGCACACTGCGTTGGGGGACAGGGAATGAAGCTTTCTTT. The genes are TRBV14 and TRBJ1-1; 9 bases fit TRBD1. The V segment lost 5 bases and the J segment 7 bases; nucleotides outside the gene matches: 14. The V gene's germline CDR1 is SGHDN and CDR2 FVKESK. The CDR3 loop spans 16 amino acids.

This chain uses TRBV25-1 with TRBJ2-4, with D unclear. Germline CDR1 and CDR2: MGHDK and SYGVNS. Deletions cut 4 bases from V and 0 bases from J, with 7 bases between. This CDR3 is 14 amino acids long. CDR3 DNA: TGTGCCAGCAGTGGGGCACTAGCCAAAAACATTCAGTACTTC. Amino acid sequence: CASSGALAKNIQYF.

This rearrangement joins TRBV2 to TRBJ1-5; 10 bases fit TRBD1. Germline CDR1 is SNHLY and CDR2 is FYNNEI. The CDR3 length is 15 residues. Trimming at V came to 8 bases and at J to 4 bases, leaving 8 bases not matched to a gene. Here the CDR3 reads CASGWGGQGNQPQHF. For the CDR3, the DNA is TGTGCCAGCGGCTGGGGGGGACAGGGGAATCAGCCCCAGCATTTT.

This chain links TRBV18 with TRBJ2-3; D is undetermined. The CDR3 has 12 amino acids. Deletions cut 6 bases from V and 2 bases from J, with 6 bases between. CDR1 is KGHSH, CDR2 LQKENI, per germline. The CDR3, as DNA: TGTGCCAGCTCCCTCAACACAGATACGCAGTATTTT. This translates into CASSLNTDTQYF.